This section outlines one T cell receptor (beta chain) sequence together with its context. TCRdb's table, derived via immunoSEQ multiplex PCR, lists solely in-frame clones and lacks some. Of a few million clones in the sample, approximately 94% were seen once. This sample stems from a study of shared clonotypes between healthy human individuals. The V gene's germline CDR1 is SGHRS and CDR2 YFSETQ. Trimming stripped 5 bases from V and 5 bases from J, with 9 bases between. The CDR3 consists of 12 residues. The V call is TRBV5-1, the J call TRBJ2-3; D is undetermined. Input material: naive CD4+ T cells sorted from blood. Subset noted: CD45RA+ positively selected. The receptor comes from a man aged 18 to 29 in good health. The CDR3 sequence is CASRFAEDTQYF. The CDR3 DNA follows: TGCGCCAGCAGGTTCGCAGAAGATACGCAGTATTTT.